The subject of this entry is one T cell receptor (beta chain). The antigen is unknown. The second PCR ran 7 to 11 cycles with a sample-barcoded 5' primer and J-beta primers. TCRdb redid the calling of the 5' RACE reads with MiXCR, one entry per CDR3 protein. In the table there are around 940,000 distinct CDR3 sequences, roughly 51% of which are singletons. This CDR3 spans 13 amino acids. Germline V gene lookup returns CDR1 DFQATT and CDR2 SNEGSKA (reference sequence). This record belongs to a study of blood T cells in healthy people across ages. General study findings and limits: Calculation of diversity from one million T cells yielded estimates considered to be underestimates. Samples with more naive T cells showed higher observed beta diversity.

Sequencing was performed on blood. The V gene is TRBV20-1, the J gene TRBJ2-7; 8 bases agree with TRBD1. The J call is doubtful: the DNA matches TRBJ2-4 better. The sequence came from a woman aged 60-75 years in good health. The CDR3 loop is CSASAGGGDIQYF. The CDR3, as DNA: TGCAGTGCTAGTGCAGGGGGCGGCGACATTCAGTACTTC.